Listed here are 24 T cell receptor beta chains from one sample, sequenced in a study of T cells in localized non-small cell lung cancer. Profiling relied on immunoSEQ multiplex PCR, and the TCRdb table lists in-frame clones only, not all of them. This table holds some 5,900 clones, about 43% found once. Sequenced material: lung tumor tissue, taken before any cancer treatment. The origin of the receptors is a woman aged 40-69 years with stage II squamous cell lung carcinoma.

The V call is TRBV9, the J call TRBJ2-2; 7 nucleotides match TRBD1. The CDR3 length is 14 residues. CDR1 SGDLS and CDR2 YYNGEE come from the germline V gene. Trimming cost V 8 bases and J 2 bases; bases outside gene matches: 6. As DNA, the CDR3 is TGTGCCAGTTTTAGGGGGCGAAACACCGGGGAGCTGTTTTTT. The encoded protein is CASFRGRNTGELFF.

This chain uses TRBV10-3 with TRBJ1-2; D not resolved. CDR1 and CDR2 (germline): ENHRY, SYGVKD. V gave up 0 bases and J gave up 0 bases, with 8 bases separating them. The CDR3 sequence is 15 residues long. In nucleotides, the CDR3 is TGTGCCATCAGTGAGTCATCGCCTCCTAACTATGGCTACACCTTC. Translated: CAISESSPPNYGYTF.

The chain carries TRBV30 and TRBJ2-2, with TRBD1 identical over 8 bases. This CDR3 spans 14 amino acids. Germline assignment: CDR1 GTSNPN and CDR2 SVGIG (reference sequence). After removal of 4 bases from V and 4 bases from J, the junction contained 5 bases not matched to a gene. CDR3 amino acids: CAWMGTGRTGELFF. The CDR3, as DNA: TGTGCCTGGATGGGGACAGGACGCACCGGGGAGCTGTTTTTT.

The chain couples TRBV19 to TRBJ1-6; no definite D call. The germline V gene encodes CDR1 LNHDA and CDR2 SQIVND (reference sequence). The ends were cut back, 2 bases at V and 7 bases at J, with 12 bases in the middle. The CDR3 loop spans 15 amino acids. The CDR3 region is CASSIMRQENSPLHF. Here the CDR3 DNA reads TGTGCCAGTAGTATAATGCGGCAGGAAAATTCACCCCTCCACTTT.

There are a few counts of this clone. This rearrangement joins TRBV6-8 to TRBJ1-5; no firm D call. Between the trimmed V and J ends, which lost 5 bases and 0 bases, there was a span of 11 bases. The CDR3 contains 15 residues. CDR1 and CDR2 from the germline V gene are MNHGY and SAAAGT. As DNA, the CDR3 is TGTGCCAGCAGTGAGGGCAGCTATAGCAATCAGCCCCAGCATTTT. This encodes CASSEGSYSNQPQHF.

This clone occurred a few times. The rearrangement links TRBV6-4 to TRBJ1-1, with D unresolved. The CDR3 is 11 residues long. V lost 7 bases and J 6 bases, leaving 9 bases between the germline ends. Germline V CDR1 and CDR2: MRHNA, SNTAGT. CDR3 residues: CASIYRAEAFF. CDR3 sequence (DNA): TGTGCCAGCATCTACAGAGCTGAAGCTTTCTTT.

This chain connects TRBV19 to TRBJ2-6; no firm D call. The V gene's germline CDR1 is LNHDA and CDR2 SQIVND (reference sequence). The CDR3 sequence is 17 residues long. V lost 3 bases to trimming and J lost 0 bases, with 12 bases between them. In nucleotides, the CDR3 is TGTGCCAGTAGTATGGGATTTGAACTCTCTGGGGCCAACGTCCTGACTTTC. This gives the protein CASSMGFELSGANVLTF.

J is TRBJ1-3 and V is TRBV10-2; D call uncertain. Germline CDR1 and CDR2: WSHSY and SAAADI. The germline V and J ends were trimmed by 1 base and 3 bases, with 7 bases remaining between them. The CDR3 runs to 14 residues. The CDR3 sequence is CASSEYSVGNTIYF. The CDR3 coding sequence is TGCGCCAGCAGTGAGTACAGCGTTGGAAACACCATATATTTT.

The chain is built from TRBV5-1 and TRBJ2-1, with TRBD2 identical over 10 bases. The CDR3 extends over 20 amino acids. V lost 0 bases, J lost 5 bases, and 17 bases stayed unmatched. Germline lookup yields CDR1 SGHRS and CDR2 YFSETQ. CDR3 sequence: CASSLARSNMGTSVHNEQFF. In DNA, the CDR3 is TGCGCCAGCAGCTTGGCCCGTTCGAATATGGGGACTAGCGTACACAATGAGCAGTTCTTC.

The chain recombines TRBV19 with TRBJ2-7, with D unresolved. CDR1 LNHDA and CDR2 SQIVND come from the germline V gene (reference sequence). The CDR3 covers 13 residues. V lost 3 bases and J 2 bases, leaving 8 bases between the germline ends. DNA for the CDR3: TGTGCCAGTAGTATGTTCGGCCCCTACGAGCAGTACTTC. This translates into CASSMFGPYEQYF. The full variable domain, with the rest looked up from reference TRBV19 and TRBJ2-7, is DGGITQSPKYLFRKEGQNVTLSCEQNLNHDAMYWYRQDPGQGLRLIYYSQIVNDFQKGDIAEGYSVSREKKESFPLTVTSAQKNPTAFYLCASSMFGPYEQYFGPGTRLTVT.

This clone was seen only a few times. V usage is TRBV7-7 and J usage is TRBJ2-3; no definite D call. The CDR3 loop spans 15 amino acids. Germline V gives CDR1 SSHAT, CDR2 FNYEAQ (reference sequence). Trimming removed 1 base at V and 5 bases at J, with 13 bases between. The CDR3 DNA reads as TGTGCCAGCAGCTTAGGACCCAAGGAAGGAGATACGCAGTATTTT. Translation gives CASSLGPKEGDTQYF.

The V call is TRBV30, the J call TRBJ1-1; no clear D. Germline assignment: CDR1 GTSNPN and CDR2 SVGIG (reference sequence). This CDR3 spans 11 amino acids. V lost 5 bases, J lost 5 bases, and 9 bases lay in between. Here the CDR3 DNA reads TGTGCCTGGGCTCGATCTACTGAAGCTTTCTTT. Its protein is CAWARSTEAFF.

The CDR3 region has the DNA TGCGCCAGCTGGTCTAGCGGGAGTTACAATGAGCAGTTCTTC. It codes for CASWSSGSYNEQFF. The V and J genes are TRBV23-1 and TRBJ2-1; 10 nucleotides match TRBD2. TRBV23-1 is designated an ORF whose function remains uncertain. V dropped 8 bases and J dropped 4; count of bases not matched to a gene: 5. There are 14 residues in the CDR3.

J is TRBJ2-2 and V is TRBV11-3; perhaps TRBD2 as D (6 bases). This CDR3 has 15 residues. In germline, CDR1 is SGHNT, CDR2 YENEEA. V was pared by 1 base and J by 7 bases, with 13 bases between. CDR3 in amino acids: CASSLVSGANGELFF. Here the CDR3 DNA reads TGTGCCAGCAGCTTAGTATCGGGAGCTAACGGGGAGCTGTTTTTT.

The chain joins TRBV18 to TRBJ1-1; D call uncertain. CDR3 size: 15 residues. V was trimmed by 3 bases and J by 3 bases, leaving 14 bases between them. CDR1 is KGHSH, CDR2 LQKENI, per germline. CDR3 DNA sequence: TGTGCCAGCTCACCCTGGTTTCAACGGGACACTGAAGCTTTCTTT. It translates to CASSPWFQRDTEAFF.

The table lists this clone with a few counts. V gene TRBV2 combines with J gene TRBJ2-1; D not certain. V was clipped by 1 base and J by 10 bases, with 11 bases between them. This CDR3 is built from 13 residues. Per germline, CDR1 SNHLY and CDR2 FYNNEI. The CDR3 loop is CASSEERLLEQFF. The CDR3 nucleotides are TGTGCCAGCAGTGAAGAAAGGCTTCTCGAGCAGTTCTTC. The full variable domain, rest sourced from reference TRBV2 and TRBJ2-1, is EPEVTQTPSHQVTQMGQEVILRCVPISNHLYFYWYRQILGQKVEFLVSFYNNEISEKSEIFDDQFSVERPDGSNFTLKIRSTKLEDSAMYFCASSEERLLEQFFGPGTRLTVL.

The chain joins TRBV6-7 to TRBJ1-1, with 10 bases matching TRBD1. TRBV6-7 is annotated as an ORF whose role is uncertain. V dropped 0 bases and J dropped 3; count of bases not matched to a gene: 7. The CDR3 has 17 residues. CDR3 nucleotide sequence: TGTGCCAGCAGTTACTCGTGGGGGACAGGGGTATACACTGAAGCTTTCTTT. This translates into CASSYSWGTGVYTEAFF.

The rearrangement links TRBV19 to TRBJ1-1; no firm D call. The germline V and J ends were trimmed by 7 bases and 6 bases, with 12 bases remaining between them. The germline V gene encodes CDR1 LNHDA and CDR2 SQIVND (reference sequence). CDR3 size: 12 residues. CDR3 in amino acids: CASTALSAEAFF. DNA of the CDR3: TGTGCCAGTACCGCTCTGTCGGCTGAAGCTTTCTTT.

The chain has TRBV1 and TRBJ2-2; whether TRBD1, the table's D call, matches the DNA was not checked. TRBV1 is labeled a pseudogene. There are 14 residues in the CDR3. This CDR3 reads CTSSQGQGAGELFF. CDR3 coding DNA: TGCACCAGCAGCCAGGGACAGGGCGCCGGGGAGCTGTTTTTT.

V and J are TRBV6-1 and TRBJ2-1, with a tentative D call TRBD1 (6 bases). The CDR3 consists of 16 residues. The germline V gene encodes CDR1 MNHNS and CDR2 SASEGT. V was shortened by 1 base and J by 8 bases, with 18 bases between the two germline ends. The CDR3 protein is CASSEVRVQGQHEQFF. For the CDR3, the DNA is TGTGCCAGCAGTGAAGTCCGCGTACAGGGTCAACATGAGCAGTTCTTC.

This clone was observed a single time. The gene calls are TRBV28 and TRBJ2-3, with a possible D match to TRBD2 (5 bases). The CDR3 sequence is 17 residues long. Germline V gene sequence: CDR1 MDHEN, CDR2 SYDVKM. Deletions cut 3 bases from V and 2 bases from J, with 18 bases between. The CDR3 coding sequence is TGTGCCAGCAGTTTCGAAAGAATCCTAGCCAACACAGATACGCAGTATTTT. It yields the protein CASSFERILANTDTQYF. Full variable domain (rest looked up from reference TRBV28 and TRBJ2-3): DVKVTQSSRYLVKRTGEKVFLECVQDMDHENMFWYRQDPGLGLRLIYFSYDVKMKEKGDIPEGYSVSREKKERFSLILESASTNQTSMYLCASSFERILANTDTQYFGPGTRLTVL.

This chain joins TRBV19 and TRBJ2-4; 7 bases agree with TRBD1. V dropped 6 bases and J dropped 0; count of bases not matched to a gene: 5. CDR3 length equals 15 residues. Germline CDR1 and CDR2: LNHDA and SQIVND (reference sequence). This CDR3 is CASRLQGLAKNIQYF. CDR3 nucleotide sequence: TGTGCCAGTAGACTACAGGGGCTAGCCAAAAACATTCAGTACTTC.

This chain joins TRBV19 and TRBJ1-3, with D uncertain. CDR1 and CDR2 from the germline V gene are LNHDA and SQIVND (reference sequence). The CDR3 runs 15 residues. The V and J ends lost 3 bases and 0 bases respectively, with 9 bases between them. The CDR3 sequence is CASSMGSRSGNTIYF. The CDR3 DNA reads TGTGCCAGTAGTATGGGAAGCCGCTCTGGAAACACCATATATTTT.

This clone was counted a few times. In nucleotides, the CDR3 is TGTGCCAGCAGCCCGGGGACAGGGCGAGGGGAGACCCAGTACTTC. This gives the protein CASSPGTGRGETQYF. This chain uses TRBV11-3 with TRBJ2-5, with TRBD1 identical over 9 bases. CDR3 length: 15 amino acids. Unmatched junction bases numbered 9, after V lost 5 bases and J lost 5 bases. The germline V gene has CDR1 SGHNT and CDR2 YENEEA.